This T cell receptor (beta chain) was sequenced in a study of shared clonotypes between healthy human individuals. Notes on the study in general: Clonotype sharing among donors was expected to depend on sequencing depth. Owing to a small donor count, the genetic and exposure-history diversity represented was limited.

Germline CDR1 and CDR2: KGHSH and LQKENI. Trimming cost V 6 bases and J 0 bases, with 15 bases left between them. The CDR3 extends over 15 amino acids. As to this clone: No antigen is known for it.

Unsorted samples relied on about 100 million PBMCs, which served as the source of genomic DNA. The assay ran at deep level. Profiled with immunoSEQ multiplex PCR; TCRdb holds only in-frame clones, not every one. The table lists about half a million clones, over 70% of them singletons. The sequencing sample was made of PBMCs. J is TRBJ2-7 and V is TRBV18, with D possibly being TRBD2 (5 bases). The sequence was collected from a woman in her 40s in good health. Some clones in this sample may be carry-over from other donors' samples. CDR3: CASSISGLSSYEQYF. The CDR3 DNA reads TGTGCCAGCTCCATCAGTGGACTGAGCTCCTACGAGCAGTACTTC.